This is a list of T cell receptor beta chains from one sample in a study of graft-versus-host responses after intestinal transplantation. TCRdb keeps only in-frame clones here, not all; method: immunoSEQ multiplex PCR. The table records about 82,000 clones, 90% to 95% of them present only once. What these receptors recognize is not known. The sample consisted of unstimulated CD4+ T cells sorted from spleen or lymph node cells, taken before intestinal transplant. These receptors all stem from a human donor who received an intestinal transplant. The CDR3 runs from the conserved cysteine through the conserved F or W. A D gene is named only where the DNA matches it firmly. Some rows have no size entry. The others give once, few or many, or a class for an expanded clone.

V gene: TRBV5-8
J gene: TRBJ2-7
clone size: -
D gene: -
CDR3 DNA: TGTGCCAGCAGCTTGGGGGACAACTCCTACGAGCAGTACTTC
CDR3 protein: CASSLGDNSYEQYF

V gene: TRBV6-4
J gene: TRBJ1-1
clone size: -
D gene: TRBD1
CDR3 DNA: TGTGCCAGCAGTGACTTTGGGGACAGGGGGCCTTTGGACACTGAAGCTTTCTTT
CDR3 protein: CASSDFGDRGPLDTEAFF

V gene: TRBV7-2
J gene: TRBJ2-5
clone size: -
D gene: -
CDR3 DNA: TGTGCCAGCAGCTTATCAGGGCAAGAGACCCAGTACTTC
CDR3 protein: CASSLSGQETQYF

V gene: TRBV28
J gene: TRBJ1-2
clone size: -
D gene: TRBD1
CDR3 DNA: TGTGCCAGCAGTTACCGGGACAGGGACTTCTATGGCTACACCTTC
CDR3 protein: CASSYRDRDFYGYTF

V gene: TRBV4-3
J gene: TRBJ1-1
clone size: -
D gene: TRBD1
CDR3 DNA: TGCGCCAGCAGCCAAGAAGACAGGGGCACTGAAGTTTTCTTT
CDR3 protein: CASSQEDRGTEVFF

V gene: TRBV29-1
J gene: TRBJ1-1
clone size: -
D gene: -
CDR3 DNA: TGCAGCTCGGGACTGTACACTGAAGCTTTCTTT
CDR3 protein: CSSGLYTEAFF

V gene: TRBV7-9
J gene: TRBJ1-1
clone size: -
D gene: TRBD1
CDR3 DNA: TGTGCCAGCAGCTCCCGACAGGGGTGGGACACTGAAGCTTTCTTT
CDR3 protein: CASSSRQGWDTEAFF

V gene: TRBV10-3
J gene: TRBJ2-7
clone size: once
D gene: -
CDR3 DNA: TGTGCCATCAGGGACACCGCCTACGAGCAGTACTTC
CDR3 protein: CAIRDTAYEQYF

V gene: TRBV6-7
J gene: TRBJ2-7
clone size: -
D gene: -
CDR3 DNA: TGTGCCAGCAGTTACTCTCCGGTCACTTCTATTTACCTAACCTACGAGCAGTACTTC
CDR3 protein: CASSYSPVTSIYLTYEQYF

V gene: TRBV5-6
J gene: TRBJ2-1
clone size: -
D gene: -
CDR3 DNA: TGTGCCAGCGCCCGTCTCCGTGGGAGCTCCTACAATGAGCAGTTCTTC
CDR3 protein: CASARLRGSSYNEQFF

V gene: TRBV7-2
J gene: TRBJ2-3
clone size: -
D gene: -
CDR3 DNA: TGTGCCAGCAGCTTAGAGGGGTCTAGCACAGATACGCAGTATTTT
CDR3 protein: CASSLEGSSTDTQYF

V gene: TRBV20-1
J gene: TRBJ2-4
clone size: once
D gene: -
CDR3 DNA: TGCAGTGCCTTCCAGGGTAACATTCAGTACTTC
CDR3 protein: CSAFQGNIQYF

V gene: TRBV19
J gene: TRBJ1-6
clone size: -
D gene: TRBD1
CDR3 DNA: TGTGCCAGTAGTGGAGGACAGGGGGCTTTCAATTCACCCCTCCACTTT
CDR3 protein: CASSGGQGAFNSPLHF

V gene: TRBV28
J gene: TRBJ2-3
clone size: once
D gene: TRBD1
CDR3 DNA: TGTGCCAGCAGTCTCCTGGGGACAGTAAGCACAGATACGCAGTATTTT
CDR3 protein: CASSLLGTVSTDTQYF

V gene: TRBV5-1
J gene: TRBJ2-1
clone size: -
D gene: TRBD2
CDR3 DNA: TGCGCCAGCAGCAGCGCTAGCGGGGGGCGTAATGAGCAGTTCTTC
CDR3 protein: CASSSASGGRNEQFF

V gene: TRBV7-9
J gene: TRBJ2-3
clone size: -
D gene: TRBD1
CDR3 DNA: TGTGCCAGCAGCGGAGGACAGGGGGTGGGCACAGATACGCAGTATTTT
CDR3 protein: CASSGGQGVGTDTQYF

V gene: TRBV6-5
J gene: TRBJ1-2
clone size: -
D gene: TRBD1
CDR3 DNA: TGTGCCAGCAGTTCCCTGGGTACAGGGGACTATGGCTACACCTTC
CDR3 protein: CASSSLGTGDYGYTF

V gene: TRBV19
J gene: TRBJ2-7
clone size: -
D gene: TRBD1
CDR3 DNA: TGTGCCAGCGCACAGGGGCACGAGCAGTACTTC
CDR3 protein: CASAQGHEQYF

V gene: TRBV29-1
J gene: TRBJ2-1
clone size: -
D gene: TRBD1
CDR3 DNA: TGCAGCGTTGAAGGGACAGGGCCACCCCCCGGCTCCTACAATGAGCAGTTCTTC
CDR3 protein: CSVEGTGPPPGSYNEQFF

V gene: TRBV7-2
J gene: TRBJ2-7
clone size: once
D gene: TRBD1
CDR3 DNA: TGTGCCAGCAAGAGGGGGACAGGCCCCTACGAGCAGTACTTC
CDR3 protein: CASKRGTGPYEQYF

V gene: TRBV7-2
J gene: TRBJ2-3
clone size: -
D gene: TRBD1
CDR3 DNA: TGTGCCAGCAGCTTAGCTTCTCGGACAGGGGGCCCAACCACAGATACGCAGTATTTT
CDR3 protein: CASSLASRTGGPTTDTQYF

V gene: TRBV7-2
J gene: TRBJ2-5
clone size: -
D gene: -
CDR3 DNA: TGTGCCAGCAGCTTACCGAGAACGCAGGCCCCCCAAGAGACCCAGTACTTC
CDR3 protein: CASSLPRTQAPQETQYF